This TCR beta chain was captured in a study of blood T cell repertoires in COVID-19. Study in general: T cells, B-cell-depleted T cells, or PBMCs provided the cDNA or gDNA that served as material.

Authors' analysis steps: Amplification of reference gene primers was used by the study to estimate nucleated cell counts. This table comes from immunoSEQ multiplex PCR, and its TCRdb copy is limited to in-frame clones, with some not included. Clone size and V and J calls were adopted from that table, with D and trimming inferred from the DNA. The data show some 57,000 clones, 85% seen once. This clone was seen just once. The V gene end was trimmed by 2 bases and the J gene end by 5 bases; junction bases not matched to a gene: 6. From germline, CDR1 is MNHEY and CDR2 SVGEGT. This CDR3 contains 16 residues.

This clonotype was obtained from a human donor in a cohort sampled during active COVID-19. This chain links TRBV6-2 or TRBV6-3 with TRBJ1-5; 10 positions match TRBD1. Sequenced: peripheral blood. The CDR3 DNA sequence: TGTGCCAGCAGTTACATAGGACAGGGGGGAGATCAGCCCCAGCATTTT. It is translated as CASSYIGQGGDQPQHF.